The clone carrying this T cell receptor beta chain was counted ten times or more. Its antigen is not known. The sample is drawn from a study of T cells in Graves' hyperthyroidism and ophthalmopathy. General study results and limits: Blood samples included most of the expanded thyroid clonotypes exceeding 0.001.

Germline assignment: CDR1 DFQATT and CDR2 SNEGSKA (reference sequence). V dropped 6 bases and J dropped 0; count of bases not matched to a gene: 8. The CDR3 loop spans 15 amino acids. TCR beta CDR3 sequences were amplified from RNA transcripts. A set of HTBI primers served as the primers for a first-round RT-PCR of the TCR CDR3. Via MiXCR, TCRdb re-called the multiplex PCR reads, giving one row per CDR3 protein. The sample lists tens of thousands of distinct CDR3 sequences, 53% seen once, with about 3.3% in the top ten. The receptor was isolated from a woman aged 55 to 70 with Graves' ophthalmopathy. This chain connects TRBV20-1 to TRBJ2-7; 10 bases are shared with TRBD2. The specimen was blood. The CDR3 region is CSADGLADSSYEQYF. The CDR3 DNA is TGCAGTGCCGATGGACTAGCGGATAGCTCCTACGAGCAGTACTTC.